The text below deals with one T cell receptor (beta chain). Its specific antigen is unknown. Base qualities are missing; no much larger clone stands one base away. The data derive from a study of blood T cell repertoires in COVID-19 (TCRdb year 2020). A note on the overall study: Collaborator samples came from the United States, Italy and Spain and covered acute and convalescent phases of COVID-19. The repertoires were made available in a free public database intended to serve as a resource for research on the immune response to SARS-CoV-2. Subjects who had been exposed to COVID-19, were actively infected with it, or had recovered from it provided the deeply sampled blood TCRbeta repertoires that made up the dataset. The prospective study material was composed of cDNA or gDNA derived from T cells, B-cell-depleted T cells, or PBMCs. The sample metadata nearly always contained a de-identified subject ID, COVID-19 status, age in years and sex. Samples were obtained from the ongoing ImmuneRACE study (first 160 participants) and from about 1,300 subjects provided by 6 global collaborators. Where HLA class I and class II types were available, the types were taken from metadata supplied by the sample provider, not from assay-based typing. The investigation overall reported the following: How much clinical and demographic metadata was included differed by source and by participant, and the metadata was provided uncurated.

The collaborating institutions used their own protocols to collect whole blood in K2EDTA tubes. Collaborator samples were shipped for TCRbeta analysis as frozen whole blood, isolated PBMCs, or DNA extracted from either sample type. TCRbeta CDR3 regions were amplified from genomic DNA by means of the immunoSEQ Assay, a bias-controlled multiplex PCR. Processing in the source paper ran as follows. The number of nucleated cells in each sample was estimated by amplification of reference gene primers within the assay. Sequence reads were collapsed and filtered to measure the absolute abundance of every unique TCRbeta CDR3 rearrangement. For each sample, productive Simpson clonality was calculated as the square root of Simpson's diversity index across productive rearrangements. Entries here come from immuneACCESS through TCRdb and include only in-frame sequences with V and J called. Some clones fail to appear in such tables; in the studies checked, an unresolved V gene covers under half of the shortfall, and the cause of the remainder is unknown. The V and J calls and clone size are taken from that table; D and trimming were inferred from the DNA. The sample table holds some 22,000 clones, of which around 83% were seen once. The ten largest clones take up about half of the sample.

Measured from the cysteine to the phenylalanine, the CDR3 is 15 residues long. Left in the record is the CDR3 DNA by itself, 45 bases read in frame from the first base. Via the germline V gene (reference sequence), CDR1 is LGHDT and CDR2 YNNKEL. V is trimmed back by 3 bases and J by 7 bases, and the junction contains 8 bases that no gene match accounts for. The V and J segments used are TRBV3-1 (or the pseudogene TRBV3-2) and TRBJ2-2, with TRBD2 matching 7 junction bases. This clonotype was obtained from a man in his 70s with acute or convalescent COVID-19. The sequenced sample consisted of peripheral blood. The CDR3 sequence is CASSQGRRENGELFF. The nucleotide sequence is given as TGTGCCAGCAGCCAGGGGAGGCGGGAGAACGGGGAGCTGTTTTTT.